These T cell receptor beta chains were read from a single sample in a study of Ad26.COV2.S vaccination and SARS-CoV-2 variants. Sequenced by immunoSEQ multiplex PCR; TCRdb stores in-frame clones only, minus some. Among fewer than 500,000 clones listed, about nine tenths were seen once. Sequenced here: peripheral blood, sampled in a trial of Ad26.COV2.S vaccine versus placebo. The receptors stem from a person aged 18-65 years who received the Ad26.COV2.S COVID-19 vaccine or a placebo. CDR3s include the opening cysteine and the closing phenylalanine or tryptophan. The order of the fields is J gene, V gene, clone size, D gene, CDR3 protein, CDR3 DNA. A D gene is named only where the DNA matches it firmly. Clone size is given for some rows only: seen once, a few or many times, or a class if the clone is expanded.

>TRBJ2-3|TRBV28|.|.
CASSPAGTDTQYF
TGTGCCAGCAGTCCTGCGGGCACAGATACGCAGTATTTT
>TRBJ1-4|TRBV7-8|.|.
CASSGVGATNEKLFF
TGTGCCAGCAGCGGTGTAGGAGCAACTAATGAAAAACTGTTTTTT
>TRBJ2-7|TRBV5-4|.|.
CASSLRSSYEQYF
TGTGCCAGCAGCTTGCGTAGCTCCTACGAGCAGTACTTC
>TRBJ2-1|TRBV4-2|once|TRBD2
CASSELAGPHEQFF
TGTGCCAGCAGCGAACTAGCGGGACCCCATGAGCAGTTCTTC
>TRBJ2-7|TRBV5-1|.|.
CASSFAGGFGEQYF
TGCGCCAGCAGCTTCGCTGGGGGGTTTGGTGAGCAGTACTTC
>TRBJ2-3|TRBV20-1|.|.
CSASREMGRGSTDTQYF
TGCAGTGCTAGTCGAGAGATGGGCAGGGGAAGCACAGATACGCAGTATTTT
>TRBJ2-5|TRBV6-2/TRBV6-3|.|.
CASSQGGPQYF
TGTGCCAGCAGTCAGGGGGGCCCCCAGTACTTC
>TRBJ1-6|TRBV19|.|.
CASSSSGDSPLHF
TGTGCCAGTAGTTCGTCAGGGGATTCACCCCTCCACTTT
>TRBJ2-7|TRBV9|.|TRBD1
CASRSGTGVPYEQYF
TGTGCCAGCAGATCCGGGACAGGGGTCCCCTACGAGCAGTACTTC
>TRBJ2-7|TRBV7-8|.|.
CASSLAGVRAYEQYF
TGTGCCAGCAGCTTAGCGGGGGTCAGGGCCTACGAGCAGTACTTC
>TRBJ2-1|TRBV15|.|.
CATSVRVYNEQFF
TGTGCCACCAGCGTCCGGGTCTACAATGAGCAGTTCTTC
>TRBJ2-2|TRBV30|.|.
CAWSFQGTGELFF
TGTGCCTGGAGTTTTCAGGGAACCGGGGAGCTGTTTTTT
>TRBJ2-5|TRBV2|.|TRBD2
CASSDSRTSGMGETQYF
TGTGCCAGCAGTGACTCACGGACTAGCGGGATGGGGGAGACCCAGTACTTC
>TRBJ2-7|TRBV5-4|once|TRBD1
CASSLTGTGDYEQYF
TGTGCCAGCAGCTTGACCGGGACAGGGGACTACGAGCAGTACTTC
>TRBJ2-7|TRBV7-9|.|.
CASTKGWPAEQYF
TGTGCCAGCACCAAAGGGTGGCCCGCCGAGCAGTACTTC
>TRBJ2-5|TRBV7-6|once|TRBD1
CASSLGTGDQETQYF
TGTGCCAGCAGCTTAGGGACAGGGGACCAAGAGACCCAGTACTTC
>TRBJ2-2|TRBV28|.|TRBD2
CASSYRGGNTGELFF
TGTGCCAGCAGTTACCGGGGGGGGAACACCGGGGAGCTGTTTTTT
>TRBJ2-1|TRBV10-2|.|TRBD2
CASSPGLAGGYNEQFF
TGCGCCAGCAGTCCGGGACTAGCGGGAGGGTACAATGAGCAGTTCTTC
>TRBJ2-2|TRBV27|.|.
CASSLGVSGNTGELFF
TGTGCCAGCAGTTTAGGGGTCAGCGGGAACACCGGGGAGCTGTTTTTT
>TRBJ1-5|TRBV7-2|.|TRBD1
CASSVDRAGQPQHF
TGTGCCAGCAGCGTCGACAGGGCGGGTCAGCCCCAGCATTTT
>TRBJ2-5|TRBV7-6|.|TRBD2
CASSLVSGTPRPVEQETQYF
TGTGCCAGCAGCTTAGTCAGCGGGACCCCCCGGCCGGTTGAACAAGAGACCCAGTACTTC
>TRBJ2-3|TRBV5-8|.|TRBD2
CASSLEGTSGPYTDTQYF
TGTGCCAGCAGCTTGGAGGGGACTAGCGGGCCATACACAGATACGCAGTATTTT
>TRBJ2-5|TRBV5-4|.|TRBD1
CASSRRDRGDQTQYF
TGTGCCAGCAGTCGGCGGGACAGGGGGGATCAGACCCAGTACTTC
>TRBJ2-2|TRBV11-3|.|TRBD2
CASSLALAGAPGELFF
TGTGCCAGCAGCTTAGCGCTAGCGGGAGCCCCCGGGGAGCTGTTTTTT
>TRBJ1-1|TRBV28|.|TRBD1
CASSLTRQGIFAFF
TGTGCCAGCAGTCTTACCCGACAGGGTATCTTTGCTTTCTTT
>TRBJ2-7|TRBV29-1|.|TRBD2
CSVLAGFSYEQYF
TGCAGCGTTCTAGCGGGATTTTCCTACGAGCAGTACTTC
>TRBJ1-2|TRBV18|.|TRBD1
CASSLSQGARGYGYTF
TGTGCCAGCTCACTATCACAGGGGGCGCGCGGCTATGGCTACACCTTC
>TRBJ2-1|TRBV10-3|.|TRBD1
CAISGQRYNEQFF
TGTGCCATATCGGGACAGCGGTACAATGAGCAGTTCTTC
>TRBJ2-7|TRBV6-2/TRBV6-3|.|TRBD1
CASSYSRDSDPYEQYF
TGTGCCAGCAGTTATAGTCGGGACAGTGATCCCTACGAGCAGTACTTC
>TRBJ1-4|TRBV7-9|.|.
CASSRYSLEDNEKLFF
TGTGCCAGCAGCCGATATTCTCTCGAGGATAATGAAAAACTGTTTTTT
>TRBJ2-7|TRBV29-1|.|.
CSVVSGAYEQYF
TGCAGCGTTGTTTCTGGGGCCTACGAGCAGTACTTC
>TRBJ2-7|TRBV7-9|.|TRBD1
CASSLSDRVVEQYF
TGTGCCAGCAGCTTATCGGACAGGGTAGTCGAGCAGTACTTC
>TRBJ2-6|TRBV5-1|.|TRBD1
CASSQRGPSGANVLTF
TGCGCCAGCAGCCAAAGGGGGCCCTCTGGGGCCAACGTCCTGACTTTC
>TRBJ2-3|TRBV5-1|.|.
CASSPGQEDSYTDTQYF
TGCGCCAGCAGCCCTGGACAAGAGGATTCATACACAGATACGCAGTATTTT
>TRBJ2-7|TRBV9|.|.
CASSARGTAYEQYF
TGTGCCAGCAGCGCCAGGGGAACAGCCTACGAGCAGTACTTC
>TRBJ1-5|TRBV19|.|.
CASSGGQGNQPQHF
TGTGCCAGTAGTGGCGGCCAGGGAAATCAGCCCCAGCATTTT
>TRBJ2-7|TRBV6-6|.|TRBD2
CASSVTSGTPYEQYF
TGTGCCAGCAGTGTTACTAGCGGGACTCCCTACGAGCAGTACTTC
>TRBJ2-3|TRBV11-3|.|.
CASSPRAVGGTDTQYF
TGTGCCAGCAGCCCGAGGGCCGTCGGGGGCACAGATACGCAGTATTTT
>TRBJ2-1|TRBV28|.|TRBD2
CASSFSGRANEQFF
TGTGCCAGCAGTTTTAGCGGGAGGGCCAATGAGCAGTTCTTC
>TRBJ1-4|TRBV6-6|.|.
CASSYRGNEKLFF
TGTGCCAGCAGTTATAGAGGAAATGAAAAACTGTTTTTT
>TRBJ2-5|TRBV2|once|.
CASRGTIKTQYF
TGTGCCAGCAGGGGGACAATCAAGACCCAGTACTTC
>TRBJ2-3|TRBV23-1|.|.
CASSQCTRSTDTQYF
TGCGCCAGCAGTCAATGTACAAGGAGCACAGATACGCAGTATTTT
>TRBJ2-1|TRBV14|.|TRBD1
CASSPRGTGVGNEQFF
TGTGCCAGCAGCCCCCGTGGGACAGGGGTAGGCAATGAGCAGTTCTTC
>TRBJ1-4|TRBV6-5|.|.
CASSPTGVRDEKLFF
TGTGCCAGCAGCCCCACCGGGGTGAGGGATGAAAAACTGTTTTTT
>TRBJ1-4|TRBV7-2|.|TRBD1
CASSLGGAGGEKLFF
TGTGCCAGCAGCTTAGGCGGGGCAGGGGGTGAAAAACTGTTTTTT
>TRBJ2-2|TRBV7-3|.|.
CASSPKRVVTGELFF
TGTGCCAGCAGCCCTAAGCGGGTAGTCACCGGGGAGCTGTTTTTT
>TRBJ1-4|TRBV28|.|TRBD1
CASSRDRPMTLIISEKLFF
TGTGCCAGCAGTAGGGACAGGCCAATGACCCTTATAATTAGTGAAAAACTGTTTTTT
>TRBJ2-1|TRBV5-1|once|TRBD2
CASSWGTSGINEQFF
TGCGCCAGCAGCTGGGGAACTAGCGGGATCAATGAGCAGTTCTTC
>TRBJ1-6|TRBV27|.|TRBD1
CASSSPGQGLYNSPLHF
TGTGCCAGCAGTTCTCCGGGACAGGGACTCTATAATTCACCCCTCCACTTT
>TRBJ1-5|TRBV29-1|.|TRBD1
CSARDRETYSNQPQHF
TGCAGCGCTAGGGACAGGGAAACTTATAGCAATCAGCCCCAGCATTTT